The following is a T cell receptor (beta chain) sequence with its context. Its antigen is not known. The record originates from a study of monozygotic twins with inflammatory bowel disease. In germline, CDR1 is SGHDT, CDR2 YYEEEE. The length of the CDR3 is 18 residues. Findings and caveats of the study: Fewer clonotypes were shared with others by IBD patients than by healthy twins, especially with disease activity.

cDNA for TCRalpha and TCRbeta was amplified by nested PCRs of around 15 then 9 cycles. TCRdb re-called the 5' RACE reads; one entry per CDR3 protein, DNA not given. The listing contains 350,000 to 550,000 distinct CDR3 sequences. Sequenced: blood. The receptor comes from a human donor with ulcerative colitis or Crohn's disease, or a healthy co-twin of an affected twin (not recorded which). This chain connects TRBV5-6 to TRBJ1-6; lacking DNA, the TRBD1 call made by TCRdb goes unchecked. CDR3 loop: CASSSYRTASSYNLPLHF.